The source of this T cell receptor beta chain is a study of blood T cell repertoires in COVID-19. Study information: Samples taken during acute and convalescent COVID-19 were collected in the United States, Italy and Spain.

Study members were between roughly 18 and 90 years old and lived in 20 to 30 US regions. Resolution of symptoms, clearance, or two negative PCRs was present in recovered Cohort 3 donors. In the original processing: Amplification of reference gene primers provided the estimated nucleated cell counts. Produced via immunoSEQ multiplex PCR; TCRdb's table is partial and in-frame only. V and J calls and clone size come straight from that table; D and trimming were deduced from the DNA. Of around 190,000 clones listed, over 75% are singletons. The germline CDR1 and CDR2 sequences are SQVTM and ANQGSEA. This CDR3 spans 12 amino acids. Between the trimmed V and J ends, which lost 4 bases and 2 bases, there was a span of 6 bases.

The source is a woman in her late teens or twenties who had recovered from COVID-19. The sample comprised PBMCs or T cells enriched from blood (not recorded which). The chain joins TRBV29-1 to TRBJ1-3; D unclear. CDR3 protein: CSVAVAGNTIYF. The CDR3 region has the DNA TGCAGCGTTGCGGTGGCTGGAAACACCATATATTTT.